These 25 T cell receptor beta chains were sequenced from one sample in a study of control samples from healthy donors and cancer patients. Assay: immunoSEQ multiplex PCR; the TCRdb copy retains only in-frame clones and omits some. The profile shows roughly 59,000 clones, under 95% of them singletons. Sequencing input: PBMCs. Receptors were obtained from a man aged 40-49 years with colorectal cancer.

The genes are TRBV28 and TRBJ2-1, with 9 bases identical to TRBD2. The CDR3 contains 16 residues. With V trimmed by 5 bases and J by 3 bases, 8 bases remained unmatched. CDR1 MDHEN and CDR2 SYDVKM come from the germline V gene. CDR3 nucleotides: TGTGCCAGCAGTCCACTCGGCGGGGGGGACTACAATGAGCAGTTCTTC. Translation: CASSPLGGGDYNEQFF.

The sample holds one count of this clone. The chain combines TRBV5-1 with TRBJ2-7; D is perhaps TRBD1 (6 bases). Germline V CDR1 and CDR2: SGHRS, YFSETQ. The CDR3 is 13 amino acids. The V gene lost 2 bases and the J gene lost 2 bases, with 8 bases spanning the gap. As DNA, the CDR3 is TGCGCCAGCAGCTTTTCAGGGGCCTACGAGCAGTACTTC. Amino acids: CASSFSGAYEQYF. Drawing the rest from reference TRBV5-1 and TRBJ2-7, the complete variable domain is KAGVTQTPRYLIKTRGQQVTLSCSPISGHRSVSWYQQTPGQGLQFLFEYFSETQRNKGNFPGRFSGRQFSNSRSEMNVSTLELGDSALYLCASSFSGAYEQYFGPGTRLTVT.

The rearrangement links TRBV7-9 to TRBJ2-5; D unclear. Trimming left V 8 bases short and J 2 bases short, with 18 bases between. Germline CDR1 reads SEHNR; CDR2 reads FQNEAQ (reference sequence). The CDR3 extends over 15 amino acids. The CDR3 spells CASGPPLAAQETQYF. CDR3 bases: TGTGCCAGCGGCCCCCCCCTGGCGGCACAAGAGACCCAGTACTTC. Drawing the rest from reference TRBV7-9 and TRBJ2-5, the complete variable domain is DTGVSQNPRHKITKRGQNVTFRCDPISEHNRLYWYRQTLGQGPEFLTYFQNEAQLEKSRLLSDRFSAERPKGSFSTLEIQRTEQGDSAMYLCASGPPLAAQETQYFGPGTRLLVL.

The chain recombines TRBV7-9 with TRBJ2-5; 11 bases map to TRBD2. Germline V lookup: CDR1 SEHNR, CDR2 FQNEAQ (reference sequence). Losses at the gene ends were 5 bases for V and 1 base for J; bases not matched to a gene: 12. The CDR3 length is 18 residues. Written as DNA, the CDR3 is TGTGCCAGCAGCAACCTGGTGATTAGCGGGGGGGCCCAAGAGACCCAGTACTTC. This translates into CASSNLVISGGAQETQYF.

V usage is TRBV11-3 and J usage is TRBJ2-2; D ambiguous. Germline V gene sequence: CDR1 SGHNT, CDR2 YENEEA. With 0 bases removed from V and 9 bases from J, the gap between germline ends came to 8 bases. This CDR3 is built from 13 residues. This chain's CDR3 is CASSLDQSRELFF. As DNA, the CDR3 is TGTGCCAGCAGCTTAGATCAAAGCCGGGAGCTGTTTTTT.

This chain connects TRBV7-2 to TRBJ2-4, with 11 bases identical to TRBD1. The CDR3 consists of 15 residues. In germline, CDR1 is SGHTA, CDR2 FQGNSA. V shed 5 bases and J 5 bases; nucleotides not matched to a gene: 5. CDR3 residues: CASSKGQGVENIQYF. In DNA, the CDR3 is TGTGCCAGCAGCAAGGGACAGGGGGTGGAAAACATTCAGTACTTC.

This chain uses TRBV19 with TRBJ1-2; TRBD1 matches at 7 bases. In germline, CDR1 is LNHDA, CDR2 SQIVND (reference sequence). The CDR3 is made up of 13 amino acids. Trimming cost V 5 bases and J 8 bases; bases outside gene matches: 8. CDR3 region: CASSVDRVRGYTF. For the CDR3, the DNA is TGTGCCAGTAGTGTCGACAGGGTGCGAGGCTACACCTTC. The whole variable domain, filled in from reference TRBV19 and TRBJ1-2, reads DGGITQSPKYLFRKEGQNVTLSCEQNLNHDAMYWYRQDPGQGLRLIYYSQIVNDFQKGDIAEGYSVSREKKESFPLTVTSAQKNPTAFYLCASSVDRVRGYTFGSGTRLTVV.

This sequence joins TRBV7-9 and TRBJ2-7, with D perhaps TRBD1 (6 bases). There are 14 residues in the CDR3. Germline values: CDR1 SEHNR, CDR2 FQNEAQ (reference sequence). V lost 1 base and J 1 base, leaving 8 bases between the germline ends. The CDR3 sequence: CASSLVDRSYEQYF. Here the CDR3 DNA reads TGTGCCAGCAGCTTAGTTGACAGGTCCTACGAGCAGTACTTC.

The rearrangement links TRBV9 to TRBJ1-2; TRBD1 matches at 8 bases. The trim removed 0 bases at V and 7 bases at J, leaving 11 bases unmatched. The CDR3 spans 16 residues. CDR1 is SGDLS and CDR2 is YYNGEE in the germline V gene. CDR3 residues: CASSVGGQGARGGYTF. CDR3 coding DNA: TGTGCCAGCAGCGTAGGTGGGCAGGGGGCGAGAGGTGGCTACACCTTC. Looking up the rest from reference TRBV9 and TRBJ1-2 gives the full variable domain: DSGVTQTPKHLITATGQRVTLRCSPRSGDLSVYWYQQSLDQGLQFLIQYYNGEERAKGNILERFSAQQFPDLHSELNLSSLELGDSALYFCASSVGGQGARGGYTFGSGTRLTVV.

V usage is TRBV5-1 and J usage is TRBJ2-2; D not certain. V shed 0 bases and J shed 9 bases, with 12 bases lying between them. The CDR3 extends over 14 amino acids. Germline assignment: CDR1 SGHRS and CDR2 YFSETQ. CDR3 sequence (DNA): TGCGCCAGCAGCTTGGGGGAACAAGGGAGGGAGCTGTTTTTT. It is translated as CASSLGEQGRELFF.

This chain uses TRBV6-5 with TRBJ2-5, with D uncertain. The CDR3 is 13 amino acids. Germline assignment: CDR1 MNHEY and CDR2 SVGAGI. V was shortened by 7 bases and J by 5 bases, with 14 bases between the two germline ends. The CDR3 DNA reads TGTGCCAGCACGAGCCCAGGCACGGAGACCCAGTACTTC. It encodes CASTSPGTETQYF.

The V and J genes are TRBV2 and TRBJ2-4; D gene uncertain. Trimming removed 6 bases at V and 9 bases at J, with 18 bases between. The CDR3 contains 14 residues. CDR1 and CDR2 from the germline V gene are SNHLY and FYNNEI. The CDR3 reads CASSGPVGSGIQYF. The CDR3 region has the DNA TGTGCCAGCAGCGGCCCTGTGGGGTCGGGCATTCAGTACTTC.

The gene calls are TRBV12-5 and TRBJ1-1; D is perhaps TRBD1 (6 bases). CDR1 and CDR2 (germline): LGHNT, FRNRAP. The CDR3 length is 13 residues. Trimming shortened V by 11 bases and J by 0 bases, and 13 bases separated the two germline ends. CDR3 sequence (DNA): TGTGCTTATGAGGGGGGCCTGAACACTGAAGCTTTCTTT. Protein: CAYEGGLNTEAFF. The complete variable domain, with remaining parts taken from reference TRBV12-5 and TRBJ1-1, reads DARVTQTPRHKVTEMGQEVTMRCQPILGHNTVFWYRQTMMQGLELLAYFRNRAPLDDSGMPKDRFSAEMPDATLATLKIQPSEPRDSAVYFCAYEGGLNTEAFFGQGTRLTVV.

This clone appeared a few times. The rearrangement links TRBV18 to TRBJ1-3, with a possible D match to TRBD1 (6 bases). Germline CDR1 reads KGHSH; CDR2 reads LQKENI. The CDR3 sequence is 15 residues long. Between the trimmed V and J ends, which lost 2 bases and 2 bases, there was a span of 10 bases. CDR3 DNA sequence: TGTGCCAGCTCACCATCGGAGGGGGCTGGAAACACCATATATTTT. Translated: CASSPSEGAGNTIYF.

CDR3 protein: CASSSAGGEGQETQYF. CDR3 nucleotide sequence: TGTGCCAGCAGCTCAGCGGGGGGAGAAGGCCAAGAGACCCAGTACTTC. The chain has TRBV11-2 and TRBJ2-5, with 9 positions matching TRBD2. Germline V gene data show CDR1 as SGHAT and CDR2 as FQNNGV. CDR3 size: 16 residues. Unmatched junction bases numbered 7, after V lost 4 bases and J lost 1 base.

A remark on this clone: Other DNA sequences in the sample encode the same CDR3. The chain employs TRBV9 and TRBJ1-3; unclear D gene. Between the trimmed V and J ends, which lost 2 bases and 0 bases, there was a span of 3 bases. Germline V lookup: CDR1 SGDLS, CDR2 YYNGEE. This CDR3 has 13 amino acids. The CDR3 reads CASSVGSGNTIYF. The CDR3 coding sequence is TGTGCCAGCAGCGTGGGCTCTGGAAACACCATATATTTT.

The chain joins TRBV4-1 to TRBJ1-2; TRBD1 is a possible D gene (5 bases). The V gene's germline CDR1 is MGHRA and CDR2 YSYEKL. There are 15 residues in the CDR3. V was cut by 4 bases and J by 2 bases, with 14 bases left in between. The chain's CDR3 is CASSRGSADNYGYTF. As DNA, the CDR3 is TGCGCCAGCAGCCGGGGCTCAGCTGACAACTATGGCTACACCTTC.

DNA of the CDR3: TGTGCCAGCTCACCGGGACAGGCTAGCTACACCTTC. Its translation: CASSPGQASYTF. The chain is built from TRBV18 and TRBJ1-2; TRBD1 aligns across 8 bases. The CDR3 consists of 12 residues. Germline-derived CDR1 and CDR2 are KGHSH and LQKENI. The V gene end was trimmed by 3 bases and the J gene end by 9 bases; junction bases not matched to a gene: 3.

V and J are TRBV5-4 and TRBJ1-1, with TRBD1 matching 11 bases. The V gene end was trimmed by 5 bases and the J gene end by 5 bases; junction bases not matched to a gene: 5. CDR3 size: 14 residues. From germline, CDR1 is SGHNT and CDR2 YYREEE (reference sequence). The CDR3 protein is CASSRGTGGTEAFF. The CDR3 DNA follows: TGTGCCAGCAGTCGTGGGACAGGGGGAACTGAAGCTTTCTTT.

This clone was counted a single time. The rearrangement joins TRBV6-1 to TRBJ1-3, with no clear D. V dropped 4 bases and J dropped 2 bases, with 15 bases sitting between them. CDR1 and CDR2 from the germline V gene are MNHNS and SASEGT. CDR3 size: 16 residues. DNA of the CDR3: TGTGCCAGCAGTGCGTCCGAGGGTAGGGCTGGAAACACCATATATTTT. Its protein is CASSASEGRAGNTIYF.

The V and J genes are TRBV19 and TRBJ1-2, with 8 bases that match TRBD1. Germline CDR1 is LNHDA and CDR2 is SQIVND (reference sequence). This CDR3 is built from 13 residues. After removal of 6 bases from V and 3 bases from J, the junction contained 3 bases not matched to a gene. The chain's CDR3 is CASSRTGYYGYTF. The CDR3 DNA reads as TGTGCCAGTAGCCGGACAGGGTACTATGGCTACACCTTC. Full variable domain (missing parts from reference TRBV19 and TRBJ1-2): DGGITQSPKYLFRKEGQNVTLSCEQNLNHDAMYWYRQDPGQGLRLIYYSQIVNDFQKGDIAEGYSVSREKKESFPLTVTSAQKNPTAFYLCASSRTGYYGYTFGSGTRLTVV.

The rearrangement joins TRBV30 to TRBJ1-1; D is uncertain. V lost 3 bases to trimming and J lost 0 bases, with 11 bases between them. This CDR3 is 14 amino acids long. Germline V gene sequence: CDR1 GTSNPN, CDR2 SVGIG (reference sequence). CDR3 protein: CAWSLANVNTEAFF. The CDR3 DNA follows: TGTGCCTGGAGCCTAGCCAACGTGAACACTGAAGCTTTCTTT.

The CDR3 coding sequence is TGTGCCAGCAGCTCTACGTGGGTGCCCACTGAAGCTTTCTTT. Its translation: CASSSTWVPTEAFF. The gene calls are TRBV9 and TRBJ1-1, with no clear D. There are 14 residues in the CDR3. Between the trimmed V and J ends, which lost 4 bases and 4 bases, there was a span of 14 bases. Germline-derived CDR1 and CDR2 are SGDLS and YYNGEE.

The chain has TRBV7-2 and TRBJ2-3; D might be TRBD2 (5 bases). This CDR3 is 16 amino acids long. Germline loops: CDR1 SGHTA, CDR2 FQGNSA. V was clipped by 1 base and J by 1 base, with 12 bases between them. The CDR3 DNA follows: TGTGCCAGCAGCTTAGGGATCTCCGGGGGCACAGATACGCAGTATTTT. It encodes CASSLGISGGTDTQYF.

In its sample, this clone was seen once. CDR3 region: CASSISGPTRRGYTF. The CDR3 coding sequence is TGTGCCAGTAGTATCTCGGGCCCTACCCGGAGGGGCTACACCTTC. J is TRBJ1-2 and V is TRBV19; D unclear. Germline lookup yields CDR1 LNHDA and CDR2 SQIVND (reference sequence). The CDR3 loop spans 15 amino acids. Trimming left V 3 bases short and J 8 bases short, with 19 bases between.